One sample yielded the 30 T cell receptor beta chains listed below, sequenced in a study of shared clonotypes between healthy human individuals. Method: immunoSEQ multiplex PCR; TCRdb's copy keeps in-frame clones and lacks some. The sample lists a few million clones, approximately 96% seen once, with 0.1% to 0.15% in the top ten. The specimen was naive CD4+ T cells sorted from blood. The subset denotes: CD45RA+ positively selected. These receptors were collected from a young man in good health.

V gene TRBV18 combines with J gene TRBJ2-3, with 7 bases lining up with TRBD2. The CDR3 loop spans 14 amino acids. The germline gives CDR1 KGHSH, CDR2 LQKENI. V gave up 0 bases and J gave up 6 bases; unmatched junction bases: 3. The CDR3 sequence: CASSPPNGGDTQYF. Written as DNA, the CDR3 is TGTGCCAGCTCACCACCGAACGGGGGGGATACGCAGTATTTT.

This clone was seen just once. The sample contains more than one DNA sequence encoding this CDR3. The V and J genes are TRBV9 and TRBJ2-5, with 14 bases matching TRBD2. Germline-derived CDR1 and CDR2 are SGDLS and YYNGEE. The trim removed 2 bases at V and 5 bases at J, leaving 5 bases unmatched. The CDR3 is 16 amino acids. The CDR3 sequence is CASSVGTSGSWETQYF. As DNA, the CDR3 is TGTGCCAGCAGCGTCGGGACTAGCGGGAGTTGGGAGACCCAGTACTTC.

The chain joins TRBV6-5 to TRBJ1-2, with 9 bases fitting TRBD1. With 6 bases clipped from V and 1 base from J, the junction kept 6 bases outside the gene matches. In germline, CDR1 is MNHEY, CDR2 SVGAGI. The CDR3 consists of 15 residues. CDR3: CASRADRGHNYGYTF. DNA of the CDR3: TGTGCCAGCAGGGCGGACAGGGGCCATAACTATGGCTACACCTTC.

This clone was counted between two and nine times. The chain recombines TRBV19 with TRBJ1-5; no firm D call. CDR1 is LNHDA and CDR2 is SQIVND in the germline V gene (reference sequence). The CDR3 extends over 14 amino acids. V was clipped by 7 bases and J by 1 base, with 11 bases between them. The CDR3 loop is CASKRAQSNQPQHF. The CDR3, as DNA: TGTGCCAGTAAGAGGGCGCAGAGCAATCAGCCCCAGCATTTT. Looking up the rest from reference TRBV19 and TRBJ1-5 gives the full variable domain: DGGITQSPKYLFRKEGQNVTLSCEQNLNHDAMYWYRQDPGQGLRLIYYSQIVNDFQKGDIAEGYSVSREKKESFPLTVTSAQKNPTAFYLCASKRAQSNQPQHFGDGTRLSIL.

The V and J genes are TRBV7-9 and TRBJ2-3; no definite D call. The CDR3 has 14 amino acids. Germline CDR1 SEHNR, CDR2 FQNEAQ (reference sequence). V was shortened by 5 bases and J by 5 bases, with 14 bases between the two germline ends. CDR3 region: CASSETATVDTQYF. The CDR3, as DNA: TGTGCCAGCAGCGAAACCGCGACGGTAGATACGCAGTATTTT.

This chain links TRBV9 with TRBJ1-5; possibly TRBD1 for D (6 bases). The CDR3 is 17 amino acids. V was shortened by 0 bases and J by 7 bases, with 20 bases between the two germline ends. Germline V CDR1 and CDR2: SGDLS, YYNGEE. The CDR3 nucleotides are TGTGCCAGCAGCGTAGCTGAGGGACAAAGAAGGACCCAGCCCCAGCATTTT. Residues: CASSVAEGQRRTQPQHF. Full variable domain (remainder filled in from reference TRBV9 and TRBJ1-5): DSGVTQTPKHLITATGQRVTLRCSPRSGDLSVYWYQQSLDQGLQFLIQYYNGEERAKGNILERFSAQQFPDLHSELNLSSLELGDSALYFCASSVAEGQRRTQPQHFGDGTRLSIL.

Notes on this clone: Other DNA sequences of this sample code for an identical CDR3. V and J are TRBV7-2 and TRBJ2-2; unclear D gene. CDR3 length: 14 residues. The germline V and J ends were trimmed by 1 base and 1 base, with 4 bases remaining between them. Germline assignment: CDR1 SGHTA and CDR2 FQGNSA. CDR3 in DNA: TGTGCCAGCAGCTTAGACAGGAACACCGGGGAGCTGTTTTTT. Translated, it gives CASSLDRNTGELFF.

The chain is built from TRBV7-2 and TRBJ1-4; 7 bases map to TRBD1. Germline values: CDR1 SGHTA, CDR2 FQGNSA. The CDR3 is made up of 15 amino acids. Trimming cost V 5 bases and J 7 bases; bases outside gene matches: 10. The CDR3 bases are TGTGCCAGCAGCGCCAAGGGACAGCCACCTGAAAAACTGTTTTTT. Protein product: CASSAKGQPPEKLFF.

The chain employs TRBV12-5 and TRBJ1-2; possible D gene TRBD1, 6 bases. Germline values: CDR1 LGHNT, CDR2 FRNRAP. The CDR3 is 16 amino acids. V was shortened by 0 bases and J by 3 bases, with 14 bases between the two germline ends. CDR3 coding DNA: TGTGCTAGTGGTTTGGTCGTCACAGGGCTTCACTATGGCTACACCTTC. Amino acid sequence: CASGLVVTGLHYGYTF.

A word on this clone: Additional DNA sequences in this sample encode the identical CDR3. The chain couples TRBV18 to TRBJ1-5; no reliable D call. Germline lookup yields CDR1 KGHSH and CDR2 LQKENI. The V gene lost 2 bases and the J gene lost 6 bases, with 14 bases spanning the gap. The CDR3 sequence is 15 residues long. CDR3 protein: CASSPGTGVGQPQHF. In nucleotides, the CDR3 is TGTGCCAGCTCACCAGGAACCGGAGTGGGTCAGCCCCAGCATTTT.

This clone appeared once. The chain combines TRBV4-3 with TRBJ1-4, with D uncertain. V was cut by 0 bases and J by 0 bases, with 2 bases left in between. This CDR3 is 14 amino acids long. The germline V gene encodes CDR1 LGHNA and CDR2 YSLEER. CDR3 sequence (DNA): TGCGCCAGCAGCCAAGAAACAACTAATGAAAAACTGTTTTTT. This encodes CASSQETTNEKLFF.

CDR3 sequence reads: CASSQDLTGGYEQYF. The CDR3 nucleotides read TGCGCCAGCAGCCAAGATCTTACGGGAGGGTACGAGCAGTACTTC. The chain couples TRBV4-3 to TRBJ2-7, with TRBD2 identical over 8 bases. CDR1 and CDR2 from the germline V gene are LGHNA and YSLEER. With V trimmed by 0 bases and J by 4 bases, 5 bases remained unmatched. The length of the CDR3 is 15 residues.

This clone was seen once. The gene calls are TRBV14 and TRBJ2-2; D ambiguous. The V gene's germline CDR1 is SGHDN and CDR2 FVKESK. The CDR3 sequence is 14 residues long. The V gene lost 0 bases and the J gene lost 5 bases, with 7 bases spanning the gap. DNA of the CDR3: TGTGCCAGCAGCCAAGAATCGGTAACCGGGGAGCTGTTTTTT. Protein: CASSQESVTGELFF.

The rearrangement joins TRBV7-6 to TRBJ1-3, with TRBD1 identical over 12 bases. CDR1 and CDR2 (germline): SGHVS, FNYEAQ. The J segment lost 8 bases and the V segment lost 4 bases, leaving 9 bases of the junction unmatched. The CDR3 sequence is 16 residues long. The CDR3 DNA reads TGTGCCAGCAGCTCCAAGGGACAGGGGGCGTTTGACACCATATATTTT. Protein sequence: CASSSKGQGAFDTIYF.

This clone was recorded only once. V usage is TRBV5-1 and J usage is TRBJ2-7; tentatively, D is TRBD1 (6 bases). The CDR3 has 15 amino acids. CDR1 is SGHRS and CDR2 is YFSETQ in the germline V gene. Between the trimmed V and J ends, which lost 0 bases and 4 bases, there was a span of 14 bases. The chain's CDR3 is CASSLGTVNDYEQYF. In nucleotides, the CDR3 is TGCGCCAGCAGCTTGGGGACAGTGAATGATTACGAGCAGTACTTC.

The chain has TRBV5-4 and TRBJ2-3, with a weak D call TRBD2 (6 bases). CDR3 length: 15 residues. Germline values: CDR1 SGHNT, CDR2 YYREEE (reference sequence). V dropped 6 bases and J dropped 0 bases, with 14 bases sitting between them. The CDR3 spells CASKFTGTSTDTQYF. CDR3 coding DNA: TGTGCCAGCAAATTTACTGGGACTAGCACAGATACGCAGTATTTT.

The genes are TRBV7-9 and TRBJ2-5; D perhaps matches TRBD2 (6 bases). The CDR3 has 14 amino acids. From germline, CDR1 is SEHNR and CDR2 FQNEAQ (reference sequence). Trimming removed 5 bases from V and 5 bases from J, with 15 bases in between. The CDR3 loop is CASSTRTGGETQYF. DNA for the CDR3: TGTGCCAGCAGCACTCGGACCGGAGGGGAGACCCAGTACTTC.

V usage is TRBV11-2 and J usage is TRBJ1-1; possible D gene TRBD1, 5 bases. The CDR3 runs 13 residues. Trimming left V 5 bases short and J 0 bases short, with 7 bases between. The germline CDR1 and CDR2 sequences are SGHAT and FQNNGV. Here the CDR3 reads CASSDSLNTEAFF. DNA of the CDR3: TGTGCCAGCAGCGACAGTTTGAACACTGAAGCTTTCTTT.

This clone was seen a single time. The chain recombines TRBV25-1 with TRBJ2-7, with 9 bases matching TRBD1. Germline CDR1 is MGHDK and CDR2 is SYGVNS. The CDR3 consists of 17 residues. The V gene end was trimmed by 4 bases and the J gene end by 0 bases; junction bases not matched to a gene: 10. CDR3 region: CASSGFTGTGSSYEQYF. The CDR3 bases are TGTGCCAGCAGTGGGTTCACCGGGACAGGGAGCTCCTACGAGCAGTACTTC.

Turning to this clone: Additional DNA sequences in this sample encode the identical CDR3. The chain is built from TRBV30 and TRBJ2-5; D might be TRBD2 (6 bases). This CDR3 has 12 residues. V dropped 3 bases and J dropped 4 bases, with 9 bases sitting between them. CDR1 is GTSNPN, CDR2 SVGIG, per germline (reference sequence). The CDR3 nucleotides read TGTGCCTGGAGGGGGGGTGGAGAGACCCAGTACTTC. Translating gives CAWRGGGETQYF. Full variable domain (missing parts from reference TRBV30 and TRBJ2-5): SQTIHQWPATLVQPVGSPLSLECTVEGTSNPNLYWYRQAAGRGLQLLFYSVGIGQISSEVPQNLSASRPQDRQFILSSKKLLLSDSGFYLCAWRGGGETQYFGPGTRLLVL.

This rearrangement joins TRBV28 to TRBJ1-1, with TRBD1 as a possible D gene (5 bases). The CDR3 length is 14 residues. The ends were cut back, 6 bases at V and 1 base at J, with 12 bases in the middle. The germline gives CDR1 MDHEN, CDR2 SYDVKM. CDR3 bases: TGTGCCAGCAGAAACAACGGACAGAACACTGAAGCTTTCTTT. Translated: CASRNNGQNTEAFF.

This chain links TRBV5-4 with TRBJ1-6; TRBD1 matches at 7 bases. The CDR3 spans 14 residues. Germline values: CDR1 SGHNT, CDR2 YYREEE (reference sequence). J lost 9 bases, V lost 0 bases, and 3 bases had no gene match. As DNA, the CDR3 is TGTGCCAGCAGCTTGGCCGGGACAGCTTCACCCCTCCACTTT. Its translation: CASSLAGTASPLHF.

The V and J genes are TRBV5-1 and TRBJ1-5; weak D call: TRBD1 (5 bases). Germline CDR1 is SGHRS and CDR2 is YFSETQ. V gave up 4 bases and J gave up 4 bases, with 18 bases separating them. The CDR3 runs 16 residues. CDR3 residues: CASSPPRGLGNQPQHF. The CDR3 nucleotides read TGCGCCAGCAGCCCTCCGAGGGGTTTAGGGAATCAGCCCCAGCATTTT.

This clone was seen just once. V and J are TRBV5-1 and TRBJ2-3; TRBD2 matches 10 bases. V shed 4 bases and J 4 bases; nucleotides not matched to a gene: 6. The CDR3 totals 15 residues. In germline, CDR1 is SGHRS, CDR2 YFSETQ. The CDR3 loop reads CASSPLAGVADTQYF. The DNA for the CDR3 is TGCGCCAGCAGCCCTCTAGCGGGAGTGGCAGATACGCAGTATTTT.

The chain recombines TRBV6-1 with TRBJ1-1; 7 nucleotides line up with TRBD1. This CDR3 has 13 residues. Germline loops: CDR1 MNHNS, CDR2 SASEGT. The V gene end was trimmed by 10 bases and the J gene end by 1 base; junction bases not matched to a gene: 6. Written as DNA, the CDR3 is TGTGCCACCTGGGGACAGACGAACACTGAAGCTTTCTTT. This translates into CATWGQTNTEAFF.

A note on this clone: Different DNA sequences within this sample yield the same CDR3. CDR3 region: CASSVSRVGETQYF. CDR3 nucleotides: TGTGCCAGCAGTGTTTCCAGGGTAGGGGAGACCCAGTACTTC. The chain joins TRBV6-1 to TRBJ2-5; tentative D call: TRBD1 (5 bases). The CDR3 covers 14 residues. Trimming cost V 4 bases and J 5 bases, with 14 bases left between them. Germline V CDR1 and CDR2: MNHNS, SASEGT.

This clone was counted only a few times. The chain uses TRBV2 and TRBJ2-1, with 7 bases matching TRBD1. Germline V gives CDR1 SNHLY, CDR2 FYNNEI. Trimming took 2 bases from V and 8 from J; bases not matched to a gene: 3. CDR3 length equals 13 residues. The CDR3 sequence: CASSETGVDEQFF. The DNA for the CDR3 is TGTGCCAGCAGTGAAACAGGGGTTGATGAGCAGTTCTTC.

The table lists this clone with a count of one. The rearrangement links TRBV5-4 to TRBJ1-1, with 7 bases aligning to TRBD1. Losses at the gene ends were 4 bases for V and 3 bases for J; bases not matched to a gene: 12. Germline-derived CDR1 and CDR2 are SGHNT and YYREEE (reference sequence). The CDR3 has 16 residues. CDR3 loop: CASSTDRVRGHTEAFF. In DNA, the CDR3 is TGTGCCAGCAGCACAGACAGGGTTAGGGGGCACACTGAAGCTTTCTTT.

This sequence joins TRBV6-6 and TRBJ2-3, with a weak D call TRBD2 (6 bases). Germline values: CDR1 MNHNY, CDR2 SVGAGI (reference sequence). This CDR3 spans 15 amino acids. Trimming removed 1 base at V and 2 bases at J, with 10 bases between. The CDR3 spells CASSYLGRDTDTQYF. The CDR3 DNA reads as TGTGCCAGCAGTTACTTGGGGCGGGACACAGATACGCAGTATTTT.

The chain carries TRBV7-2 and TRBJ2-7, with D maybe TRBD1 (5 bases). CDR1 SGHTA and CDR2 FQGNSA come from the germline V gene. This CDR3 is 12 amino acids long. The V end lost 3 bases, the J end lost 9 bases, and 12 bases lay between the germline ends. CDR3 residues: CASSFTQGGQYF. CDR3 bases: TGTGCCAGCAGCTTTACTCAGGGCGGGCAGTACTTC.